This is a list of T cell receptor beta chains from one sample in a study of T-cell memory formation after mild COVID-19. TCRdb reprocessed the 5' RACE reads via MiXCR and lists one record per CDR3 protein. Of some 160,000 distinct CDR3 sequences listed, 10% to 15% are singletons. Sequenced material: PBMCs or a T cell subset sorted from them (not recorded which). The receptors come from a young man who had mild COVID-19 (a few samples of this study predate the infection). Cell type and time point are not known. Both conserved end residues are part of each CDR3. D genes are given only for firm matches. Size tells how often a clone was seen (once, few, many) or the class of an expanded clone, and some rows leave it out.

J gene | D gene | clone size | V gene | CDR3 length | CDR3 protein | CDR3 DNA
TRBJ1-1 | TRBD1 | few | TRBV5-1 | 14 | CASRSPTGTTEAFF | TGCGCCAGCCGGAGCCCGACAGGGACCACTGAAGCTTTCTTT
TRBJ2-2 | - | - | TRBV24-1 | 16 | CATSDSGRGRSGELFF | TGTGCCACCAGTGATTCTGGCAGGGGTAGAAGCGGGGAGCTGTTTTTT
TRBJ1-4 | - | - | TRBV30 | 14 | CAWSFLGTNEKLFF | TGTGCCTGGAGTTTTCTCGGAACTAATGAAAAACTGTTTTTT
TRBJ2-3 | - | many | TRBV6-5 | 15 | CASRPRGVGGDTQYF | TGTGCCAGCAGGCCCCGGGGGGTAGGGGGTGATACGCAGTATTTT
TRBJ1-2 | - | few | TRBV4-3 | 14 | CASSQENGLGGYTF | TGCGCCAGCAGCCAAGAGAACGGTCTTGGCGGCTACACCTTC
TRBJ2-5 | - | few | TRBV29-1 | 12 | CSVARGQETQYF | TGCAGCGTTGCCAGGGGCCAGGAGACCCAGTACTTC
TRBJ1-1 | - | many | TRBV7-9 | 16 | CASSLGDPVMNTEAFF | TGTGCCAGCAGCTTAGGTGATCCAGTTATGAACACTGAAGCTTTCTTT
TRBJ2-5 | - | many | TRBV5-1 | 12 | CASRESQETQYF | TGCGCCAGTCGAGAAAGCCAAGAGACCCAGTACTTC
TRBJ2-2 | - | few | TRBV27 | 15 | CASSFEGYRTGELFF | TGTGCCAGCAGTTTTGAAGGGTATCGCACCGGGGAGCTGTTTTTT
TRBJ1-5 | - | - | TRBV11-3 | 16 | CASSSANRGMDQPQHF | TGTGCCAGCAGCTCCGCGAATAGGGGGATGGATCAGCCCCAGCATTTT
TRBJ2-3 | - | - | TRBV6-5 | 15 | CASSYIGPGANTQYF | TGTGCCAGCAGTTACATTGGTCCGGGGGCGAATACGCAGTATTTT
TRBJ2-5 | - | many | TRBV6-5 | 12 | CASSYRGETQYF | TGTGCCAGCAGTTACCGGGGGGAGACCCAGTACTTC
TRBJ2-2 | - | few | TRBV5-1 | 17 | CASSLAIGTLNTGELFF | TGCGCCAGCAGCTTGGCAATAGGTACCTTGAACACCGGGGAGCTGTTTTTT
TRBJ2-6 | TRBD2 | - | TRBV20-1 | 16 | CSARTSGGSGANVLTF | TGCAGTGCCCGGACTAGCGGGGGCTCTGGGGCCAACGTCCTGACTTTC
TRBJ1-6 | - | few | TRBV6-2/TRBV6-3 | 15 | CASSYHAESNSPLHF | TGTGCCAGCAGTTACCACGCGGAGAGTAATTCACCCCTCCACTTT
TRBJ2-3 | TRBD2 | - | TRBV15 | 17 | CATSRDQRRGGTDTQYF | TGTGCCACCAGCAGAGATCAGAGGCGGGGGGGCACAGATACGCAGTATTTT
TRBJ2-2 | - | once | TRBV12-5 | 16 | CASGLVLGGNTGELFF | TGTGCTAGTGGTTTGGTACTCGGGGGGAACACCGGGGAGCTGTTTTTT
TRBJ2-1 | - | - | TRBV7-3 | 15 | CASRPTGTLRDEQFF | TGTGCCAGCAGACCAACAGGCACCCTCAGGGACGAGCAGTTCTTC
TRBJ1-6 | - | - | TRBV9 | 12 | CASSGINSPLHF | TGTGCCAGCAGCGGTATAAATTCACCCCTCCACTTT
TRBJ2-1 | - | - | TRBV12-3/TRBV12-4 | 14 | CASAGGGALNEQFF | TGTGCCAGCGCCGGAGGGGGGGCCCTCAATGAGCAGTTCTTC
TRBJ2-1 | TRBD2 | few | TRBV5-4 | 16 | CASSLLLAGAFNEQFF | TGTGCCAGCAGCTTGCTACTAGCGGGGGCGTTCAATGAGCAGTTCTTC
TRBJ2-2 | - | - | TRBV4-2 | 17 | CASSQDRNQTNTGELFF | TGTGCCAGCAGCCAAGATAGGAACCAGACGAACACCGGGGAGCTGTTTTTT
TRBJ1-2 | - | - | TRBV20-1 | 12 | CSARPLRDGYTF | TGCAGTGCGAGGCCCCTCAGGGATGGCTACACCTTC
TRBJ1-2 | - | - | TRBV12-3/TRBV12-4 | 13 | CASSNRGYYGYTF | TGTGCCAGCAGTAATCGTGGGTACTATGGCTACACCTTC
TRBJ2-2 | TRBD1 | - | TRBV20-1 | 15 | CSASSRDRNTGELFF | TGCAGTGCTAGTAGTCGGGACAGGAACACCGGGGAGCTGTTTTTT
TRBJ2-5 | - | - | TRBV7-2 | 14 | CASSQDWRQETQYF | TGTGCCAGCAGCCAAGACTGGCGCCAAGAGACCCAGTACTTC
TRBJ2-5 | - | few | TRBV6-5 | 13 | CASSYGAALPQYF | TGTGCCAGCAGTTACGGGGCAGCGCTCCCCCAGTACTTC
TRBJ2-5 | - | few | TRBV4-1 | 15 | CASSLRRGAEQTQYF | TGCGCCAGCAGTCTTAGACGGGGCGCGGAACAGACCCAGTACTTC
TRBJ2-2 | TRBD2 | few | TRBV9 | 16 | CASSRNSGANTGELFF | TGTGCCAGCAGCCGTAATAGCGGGGCCAACACCGGGGAGCTGTTTTTT
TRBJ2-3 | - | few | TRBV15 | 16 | CATSRDYLRSTDTQYF | TGTGCCACCAGCAGAGATTACTTACGGTCCACAGATACGCAGTATTTT
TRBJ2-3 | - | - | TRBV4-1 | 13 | CASSQGPVDTQYF | TGCGCCAGCAGCCAAGGGCCGGTTGATACGCAGTATTTT
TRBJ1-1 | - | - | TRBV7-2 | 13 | CASRSSGNTEAFF | TGTGCCAGCAGATCCTCGGGAAACACTGAAGCTTTCTTT
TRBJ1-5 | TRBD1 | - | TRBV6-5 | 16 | CASRPRQGAGNQPQHF | TGTGCCAGCAGACCCAGACAGGGGGCAGGCAATCAGCCCCAGCATTTT
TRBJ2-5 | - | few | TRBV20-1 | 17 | CSARGYVGNGVQETQYF | TGCAGTGCTAGAGGGTACGTGGGAAACGGGGTCCAAGAGACCCAGTACTTC
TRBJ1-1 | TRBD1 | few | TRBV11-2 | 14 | CASSSLTRGRQAFF | TGTGCCAGCAGCTCCCTAACCAGGGGGCGTCAAGCTTTCTTT
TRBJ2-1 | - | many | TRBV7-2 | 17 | CASSLSDLPRSYNEQFF | TGTGCCAGCAGCTTATCGGACCTACCACGCTCCTACAATGAGCAGTTCTTC
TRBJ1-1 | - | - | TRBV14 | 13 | CASSQGGQTEAFF | TGTGCCAGCAGCCAAGGGGGTCAGACTGAAGCTTTCTTT